This T cell receptor beta chain originates from a study of blood T cell repertoires in COVID-19. Study overall: Italy, Spain and the United States were the sources of the convalescent and acute COVID-19 samples. T cells, B-cell-depleted T cells, or PBMCs provided the cDNA or gDNA that served as material.

This clone has a handful of counts. The Seattle patients, enrolled during active infection, were followed longitudinally. Per the authors' pipeline: By means of reference gene primer amplification, nucleated cell counts were estimated. Libraries were prepared by immunoSEQ multiplex PCR; TCRdb keeps only in-frame clonotypes and omits some of them. V, J and clone size reflect that table, while D and trimming were determined from the DNA. The sample shows a few hundred thousand clones, over 75% of them seen only once. The sequencing input was peripheral blood. The receptor comes from a woman between 65 and 79 years old with COVID-19, enrolled during active disease.

The CDR3 DNA is TGTGCCAGCAGTCAAGCGGGGGGGTTAGATACGCAGTATTTT. It codes for CASSQAGGLDTQYF. The genes are TRBV6-2 or TRBV6-3 and TRBJ2-3, with 10 bases aligning to TRBD2. The CDR3 is 14 residues long. Germline values: CDR1 MNHEY, CDR2 SVGEGT. V shed 5 bases, J shed 5 bases, and the junction held 4 bases outside the gene matches.